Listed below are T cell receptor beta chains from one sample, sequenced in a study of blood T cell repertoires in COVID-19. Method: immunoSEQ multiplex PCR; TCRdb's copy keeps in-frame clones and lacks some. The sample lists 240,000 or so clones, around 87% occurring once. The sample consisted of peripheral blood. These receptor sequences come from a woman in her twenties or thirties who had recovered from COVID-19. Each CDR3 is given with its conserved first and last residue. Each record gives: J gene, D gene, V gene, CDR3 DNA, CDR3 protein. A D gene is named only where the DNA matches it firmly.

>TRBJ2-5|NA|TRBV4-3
TGCGCCAGCAGCCAAGATGGGGCGGGGTCCCAAGAGACCCAGTACTTC
CASSQDGAGSQETQYF
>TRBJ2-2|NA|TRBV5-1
TGCGCCAGCAGCTTGGTAACTGACGGGGAGCTGTTTTTT
CASSLVTDGELFF
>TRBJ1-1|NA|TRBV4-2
TGTGCCAGCAGCCAAGATTTCAGCCTCGGGGAAGCTTTCTTT
CASSQDFSLGEAFF
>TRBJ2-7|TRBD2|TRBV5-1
TGCGCCAGCAGCTTCCTGACTAGCGCAAGCTCCTACGAGCAGTACTTC
CASSFLTSASSYEQYF
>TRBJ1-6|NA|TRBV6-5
TGTGCCAGCAGACAGCCAGGATTTAATTCACCCCTCCACTTT
CASRQPGFNSPLHF
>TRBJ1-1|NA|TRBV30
TGTGCCTGGATGGTGGCGGGGGTGTTCCAAGCTTTCTTT
CAWMVAGVFQAFF
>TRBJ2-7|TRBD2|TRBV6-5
TGTGCCAGCAGACCGGGGACTAGAGGTATCTACGAGCAGTACTTC
CASRPGTRGIYEQYF
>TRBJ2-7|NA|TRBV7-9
TGTGCCAGCAGCCCCCACACGTCCACCTACGAGCAGTACTTC
CASSPHTSTYEQYF
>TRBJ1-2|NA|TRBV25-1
TGTGCCAGCAGTGAAGTGACAGCTTATGGCTACACCTTC
CASSEVTAYGYTF
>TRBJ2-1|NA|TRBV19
TGTGCCAGTAGTATTAACAGAAATGAGCAGTTCTTC
CASSINRNEQFF
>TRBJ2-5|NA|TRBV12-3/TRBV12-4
TGTGCCAGCAGTTTAGGAGTGCCCCTGGCCCAGTACTTC
CASSLGVPLAQYF
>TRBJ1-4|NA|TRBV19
TGTGCCAGTAGTATCGGGATGGTGGCGGATCTGTTTTTT
CASSIGMVADLFF
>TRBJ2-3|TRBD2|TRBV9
TGTGCCAGCAGCGGGGCCTCACTAGCGGGGGTCACAGATACGCAGTATTTT
CASSGASLAGVTDTQYF
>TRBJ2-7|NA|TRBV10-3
TGTGCCATCAGTGAGGTTGACCTTAGCGTCTACGAGCAGTACTTC
CAISEVDLSVYEQYF
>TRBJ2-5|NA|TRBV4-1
TGCGCCAGCAGCCTCCCCGCGGACCAAGAGACCCAGTACTTC
CASSLPADQETQYF